Below, 17 T cell receptor beta chains from the same sample are listed, as sequenced in a study of cytomegalovirus exposure and HLA in healthy donors (dated by TCRdb to 2015 to 2018). The library was built by means of the immunoSEQ multiplex PCR assay. A mixture of 60 forward primers for TCR Vbeta segments and 13 reverse primers for TCR Jbeta segments was used in the multiplex PCR. Held by TCRdb, this immuneACCESS table contains in-frame sequences only and omits some clones. Under half of the omission traces to an unresolved V gene where checked; the cause of the rest is unknown. This sample gives about 130,000 clones in total; around 76% of them show up just once. The ten largest make up approximately 13% of the sample. Sequenced sample: PBMCs. The receptor source for this set is a woman aged 60-75 years in good health and CMV-seropositive.

The CDR3: CASSLGWGDTEAFF. The CDR3 DNA follows: TGTGCCAGCAGCTTAGGATGGGGGGACACTGAAGCTTTCTTT. The chain combines TRBV7-3 with TRBJ1-1; D may be TRBD1 (5 bases). Germline CDR1 and CDR2: SGHTA and FQGTGA. CDR3 length: 14 amino acids. V was pared by 2 bases and J by 3 bases, with 10 bases between.

The J gene is TRBJ1-3, the V gene TRBV6-5, with a tentative D call TRBD1 (5 bases). This CDR3 is 15 amino acids long. Trimming shortened V by 6 bases and J by 2 bases, and 14 bases separated the two germline ends. Germline-derived CDR1 and CDR2 are MNHEY and SVGAGI. The CDR3 is CASRQDRSAGNTIYF. CDR3 sequence (DNA): TGTGCCAGCAGACAAGACAGATCTGCTGGAAACACCATATATTTT.

In this sample, this clone turned up once. The rearrangement uses TRBV7-2 and TRBJ1-5, with a possible D match to TRBD1 (5 bases). The CDR3 has 13 residues. The V end lost 2 bases, the J end lost 6 bases, and 8 bases lay between the germline ends. From germline, CDR1 is SGHTA and CDR2 FQGNSA. CDR3 sequence reads: CASSLTGVQPQHF. CDR3 coding DNA: TGTGCCAGCAGCTTAACGGGGGTTCAGCCCCAGCATTTT.

The chain uses TRBV6-1 and TRBJ2-3, with a tentative D call TRBD2 (5 bases). CDR3 length equals 15 residues. With 0 bases removed from V and 6 bases from J, the gap between germline ends came to 13 bases. The germline gives CDR1 MNHNS, CDR2 SASEGT. CDR3 residues: CASSEALQSGDTQYF. The CDR3 DNA reads as TGTGCCAGCAGTGAAGCCCTCCAGTCGGGGGATACGCAGTATTTT.

The J gene is TRBJ1-2, the V gene TRBV4-1; TRBD1 agrees at 8 bases. The CDR3 spans 16 residues. The trim removed 3 bases at V and 4 bases at J, leaving 10 bases unmatched. Looked up from germline, CDR1 is MGHRA and CDR2 is YSYEKL. CDR3 protein: CASSQAQGVLAYGYTF. The CDR3 DNA reads TGCGCCAGCAGCCAGGCACAGGGGGTCTTAGCCTATGGCTACACCTTC.

The rearrangement joins TRBV7-3 to TRBJ2-1; 13 bases are a match to TRBD2. Germline loops: CDR1 SGHTA, CDR2 FQGTGA. Trimming at V came to 4 bases and at J to 8 bases, leaving 5 bases not matched to a gene. CDR3 length equals 15 residues. CDR3 in DNA: TGTGCCAGCAGCTATGGACTAGCGGGAGTCCATGAGCAGTTCTTC. Its protein product is CASSYGLAGVHEQFF. Full variable domain (remainder filled in from reference TRBV7-3 and TRBJ2-1): GAGVSQTPSNKVTEKGKYVELRCDPISGHTALYWYRQSLGQGPEFLIYFQGTGAADDSGLPNDRFFAVRPEGSVSTLKIQRTERGDSAVYLCASSYGLAGVHEQFFGPGTRLTVL.

The chain is built from TRBV5-4 and TRBJ2-2; TRBD2 matches at 7 bases. CDR3 length: 15 residues. CDR1 is SGHNT, CDR2 YYREEE, per germline (reference sequence). Trimming took 0 bases from V and 3 from J; bases not matched to a gene: 2. Here the CDR3 DNA reads TGTGCCAGCAGCTTGGCGGGAGGATACACCGGGGAGCTGTTTTTT. It codes for CASSLAGGYTGELFF.

The V gene is TRBV7-2, the J gene TRBJ2-7, with D possibly being TRBD1 (6 bases). The germline V gene encodes CDR1 SGHTA and CDR2 FQGNSA. This CDR3 has 13 amino acids. Trimming shortened V by 4 bases and J by 3 bases, and 10 bases separated the two germline ends. The CDR3 region has the DNA TGTGCCAGCAGCTCCCGGGACAACTACGAGCAGTACTTC. Translated: CASSSRDNYEQYF.

The chain uses TRBV5-1 and TRBJ1-2, with D possibly matching TRBD1 (5 bases). From germline, CDR1 is SGHRS and CDR2 YFSETQ. The V end was cut by 1 base, the J end by 2 bases, with 12 bases between. The CDR3 covers 15 residues. CDR3 in amino acids: CASSLMPQGNYGYTF. The CDR3 DNA follows: TGCGCCAGCAGCTTGATGCCCCAGGGAAACTATGGCTACACCTTC.

The CDR3 DNA reads as TGTGCCAGCAGCTTCAACCCGCGGGAGACCCAGTACTTC. Translation: CASSFNPRETQYF. V and J are TRBV7-2 and TRBJ2-5; D not resolved. There are 13 residues in the CDR3. CDR1 SGHTA and CDR2 FQGNSA come from the germline V gene. Trimming removed 3 bases at V and 5 bases at J, with 10 bases between.

V and J are TRBV7-3 and TRBJ1-1; D is ambiguous. Germline V lookup: CDR1 SGHTA, CDR2 FQGTGA. The CDR3 has 14 residues. The V end lost 2 bases, the J end lost 5 bases, and 12 bases lay between the germline ends. In nucleotides, the CDR3 is TGTGCCAGCAGCTTAGATCCGGGTACGACTGAAGCTTTCTTT. It yields the protein CASSLDPGTTEAFF.

The chain combines TRBV5-1 with TRBJ2-5; TRBD2 matches at 9 bases. Germline V gives CDR1 SGHRS, CDR2 YFSETQ. The CDR3 runs 17 residues. Unmatched junction bases numbered 9, after V lost 0 bases and J lost 3 bases. The CDR3 bases are TGCGCCAGCAGCTTGGGGGCTAGCGGGACGGGGGAAGAGACCCAGTACTTC. It encodes CASSLGASGTGEETQYF.

The J gene is TRBJ2-3, the V gene TRBV7-2; D call uncertain. The V end lost 2 bases, the J end lost 3 bases, and 3 bases lay between the germline ends. CDR1 and CDR2 from the germline V gene are SGHTA and FQGNSA. The CDR3 totals 12 residues. CDR3 loop: CASSLPTDTQYF. The CDR3 DNA is TGTGCCAGCAGCTTACCGACAGATACGCAGTATTTT.

This rearrangement joins TRBV6-5 to TRBJ1-2; 12 bases align to TRBD1. The length of the CDR3 is 15 residues. The junction had 8 bases not matched to a gene; V was cut back by 4 bases and J by 8 bases. CDR1 is MNHEY, CDR2 SVGAGI, per germline. CDR3 DNA: TGTGCCAGCAGTTCCGGGACAGGGGGCTACCGGGGCTACACCTTC. It yields the protein CASSSGTGGYRGYTF.

This chain connects TRBV11-3 to TRBJ1-5; 7 nucleotides align to TRBD1. Germline CDR1 SGHNT, CDR2 YENEEA. The CDR3 has 16 residues. The ends lost 1 base at V and 4 bases at J; junction bases unmatched: 7. The CDR3 region is CASSLVADRTNQPQHF. The CDR3, as DNA: TGTGCCAGCAGCTTAGTGGCGGACAGGACAAATCAGCCCCAGCATTTT.

This chain links TRBV4-1 with TRBJ1-2, with a weak D call TRBD1 (6 bases). The CDR3 is 14 residues long. CDR1 and CDR2 from the germline V gene are MGHRA and YSYEKL. The V end lost 0 bases, the J end lost 2 bases, and 7 bases lay between the germline ends. The CDR3 sequence is CASSQETGNYGYTF. The CDR3 region has the DNA TGCGCCAGCAGCCAAGAAACAGGGAACTATGGCTACACCTTC.

CDR3 loop: CASSVGSLGGSGNTIYF. In DNA form, the CDR3 reads TGTGCCAGCAGCGTAGGGTCCTTGGGGGGGTCTGGAAACACCATATATTTT. This rearrangement joins TRBV9 to TRBJ1-3; tentative D call: TRBD1 (5 bases). The CDR3 contains 17 residues. Germline CDR1 reads SGDLS; CDR2 reads YYNGEE. Trimming left V 0 bases short and J 1 base short, with 14 bases between. Drawing the rest from reference TRBV9 and TRBJ1-3, the complete variable domain is DSGVTQTPKHLITATGQRVTLRCSPRSGDLSVYWYQQSLDQGLQFLIQYYNGEERAKGNILERFSAQQFPDLHSELNLSSLELGDSALYFCASSVGSLGGSGNTIYFGEGSWLTVV.